These T cell receptor beta chains were read from a single sample in a study of T cell responses to AZD1222 COVID-19 vaccine. Only in-frame clones appear in the TCRdb table, and some are missing; sequencing was by immunoSEQ multiplex PCR. The sample has fewer than 150,000 clones, roughly 89% seen once. Material: peripheral blood, obtained on day 0 of AZD1222 vaccination. These receptors all come from an adult in good health. Both conserved end residues are part of each CDR3. The order of the fields is CDR3 length, D gene, V gene, clone size, J gene, CDR3 DNA, CDR3 protein. The D gene is left open where the match is weak. Clone size is not always given. Where it is, it says once, few, many or a class for expanded clones.

16	.	TRBV5-1	.	TRBJ1-6	TGCGCCAGCAGCTTGGGGCCAACCCTTAGGGGACCACCCCTCCACTTT	CASSLGPTLRGPPLHF
13	TRBD2	TRBV7-9	.	TRBJ2-5	TGTGCCCGGAGCGGGGATAAAGGGGAGACCCAGTACTTC	CARSGDKGETQYF
16	.	TRBV18	.	TRBJ2-7	TGTGCCAGCTCACCACCGGTCGTTCAGGGCGCCTACGAGCAGTACTTC	CASSPPVVQGAYEQYF
15	.	TRBV19	.	TRBJ1-6	TGTGCCAGTAGTTCAACGGGGGGCATTAATTCACCCCTCCACTTT	CASSSTGGINSPLHF
13	.	TRBV6-5	.	TRBJ1-3	TGTGCCAGCAGTTCCCCCGGGGGAAACACCATATATTTT	CASSSPGGNTIYF
15	.	TRBV15	.	TRBJ1-5	TGTGCCACCAGCTCCAGGTCCTATAGCAATCAGCCCCAGCATTTT	CATSSRSYSNQPQHF
14	.	TRBV29-1	.	TRBJ1-2	TGCAGCGTTGCCAGGGCAGGGATTAGCTATGGCTACACCTTC	CSVARAGISYGYTF
13	.	TRBV9	.	TRBJ1-6	TGTGCCAGCAGCGCCGGGACAAATTCACCCCTCCACTTT	CASSAGTNSPLHF
15	.	TRBV6-1	.	TRBJ2-7	TGTGCCAGCAGTGATGGGGGAAGCGCCCGCTACGAGCAGTACTTC	CASSDGGSARYEQYF
14	TRBD1	TRBV5-1	.	TRBJ1-2	TGCGCCAGCAGCTTGGTCGTAGGGGGCTACGGCTACACCTTC	CASSLVVGGYGYTF
16	TRBD1	TRBV7-9	.	TRBJ2-3	TGTGCCAGCAGCCGCATAACCGGGACAGGGACAGATACGCAGTATTTT	CASSRITGTGTDTQYF
17	.	TRBV7-9	.	TRBJ1-3	TGTGCCAGCAGCCCGGCCCGGGGGGAGGTCTCTGGAAACACCATATATTTT	CASSPARGEVSGNTIYF
16	.	TRBV7-8	.	TRBJ1-3	TGTGCCAGCAGCTTAGGTTCCCGGGGGCGTATAGACACCATATATTTT	CASSLGSRGRIDTIYF
15	TRBD1	TRBV5-1	.	TRBJ1-1	TGCGCCAGCAGCCCAGAGGGGGCAGGGAACACTGAAGCTTTCTTT	CASSPEGAGNTEAFF
12	.	TRBV7-9	.	TRBJ1-2	TGTGCCAGCAGCCGGGAGGTCTATGGCTACACCTTC	CASSREVYGYTF
16	TRBD1	TRBV7-8	.	TRBJ2-7	TGTGCCAGCAGCTTAGGGGGGACAGGCCAAATATACGAGCAGTACTTC	CASSLGGTGQIYEQYF
12	.	TRBV19	once	TRBJ1-5	TGTGCCAGCTCTTGGGTCAATCAGCCCCAGCATTTT	CASSWVNQPQHF
14	TRBD1	TRBV2	.	TRBJ1-1	TGTGCCAGCAGCGATGGACAGGGGAACACTGAAGCTTTCTTT	CASSDGQGNTEAFF
14	TRBD1	TRBV6-5	.	TRBJ2-7	TGTGCCATACGTTCGGGGACAGGGAACAACGAGCAGTACTTC	CAIRSGTGNNEQYF
15	.	TRBV7-6	.	TRBJ2-3	TGTGCCAGCAGCACCGGGGTACTTAGCACAGATACGCAGTATTTT	CASSTGVLSTDTQYF
13	.	TRBV11-2	few	TRBJ1-1	TGTGCCAGCAGCTCCCGGAAGAACACTGAAGCTTTCTTT	CASSSRKNTEAFF
14	.	TRBV2	.	TRBJ1-5	TGTGCCAGCAGAGGGGACACTGACAATCAGCCCCAGCATTTT	CASRGDTDNQPQHF
14	.	TRBV24-1	few	TRBJ1-5	TGTGCCACCAGTGAAGGGTTAATCAATCAGCCCCAGCATTTT	CATSEGLINQPQHF
15	.	TRBV5-1	.	TRBJ1-5	TGCGCCAGCAGCCCGGGGCACGAGGGCAATCAGCCCCAGCATTTT	CASSPGHEGNQPQHF
17	TRBD2	TRBV2	.	TRBJ2-7	TGTGCCAGCAGCTCTGGAGAGGGACTAGGGATCTCCTACGAGCAGTACTTC	CASSSGEGLGISYEQYF
15	.	TRBV2	.	TRBJ1-5	TGTGCCAGCAGTGGAAGGGGGGGACCTAATCAGCCCCAGCATTTT	CASSGRGGPNQPQHF
16	TRBD1	TRBV18	.	TRBJ1-2	TGTGCCAGCTCACCACCCCCCGGGACAGTCCCCTCGGGCTACACCTTC	CASSPPPGTVPSGYTF
15	.	TRBV3-1/TRBV3-2	.	TRBJ1-1	TGTGCCAGCAGCCATAGCGGACCCAGAGGGCGTGTAGCTTTCTTT	CASSHSGPRGRVAFF
16	TRBD1	TRBV27	.	TRBJ1-2	TGTGCCAGCAGTTTACGATCGACAGGGTTTCACTATGGCTACACCTTC	CASSLRSTGFHYGYTF
15	.	TRBV7-2	.	TRBJ1-4	TGTGCCAGCAGCTTAGTAGGTGCAACTAATGAAAAACTGTTTTTT	CASSLVGATNEKLFF
17	.	TRBV18	.	TRBJ1-4	TGTGCCAGCTCACCACCGATTCCCGGGACGGCTAATGAAAAACTGTTTTTT	CASSPPIPGTANEKLFF
14	.	TRBV28	.	TRBJ1-1	TGTGCCAGCAGCACCTCAGGGGCGACCACTGAAGCTTTCTTT	CASSTSGATTEAFF
17	TRBD2	TRBV5-4	.	TRBJ2-5	TGTGCCAGCAGCTTGCCCCTCGGACTAGCTGGCCGAGAGACCCAGTACTTC	CASSLPLGLAGRETQYF
15	TRBD1	TRBV19	once	TRBJ2-6	TGTGCCAGTATGGGACAGACCTCTGGGGCCAACGTCCTGACTTTC	CASMGQTSGANVLTF
15	TRBD2	TRBV5-1	.	TRBJ2-7	TGCGCCAGCAGCCCGGAGGGAGGGATCTCCTACGAGCAGTACTTC	CASSPEGGISYEQYF
17	TRBD1	TRBV9	.	TRBJ2-2	TGTGCCAGCAGCGGGGGGACAGGGGAGGCGAACACCGGGGAGCTGTTTTTT	CASSGGTGEANTGELFF